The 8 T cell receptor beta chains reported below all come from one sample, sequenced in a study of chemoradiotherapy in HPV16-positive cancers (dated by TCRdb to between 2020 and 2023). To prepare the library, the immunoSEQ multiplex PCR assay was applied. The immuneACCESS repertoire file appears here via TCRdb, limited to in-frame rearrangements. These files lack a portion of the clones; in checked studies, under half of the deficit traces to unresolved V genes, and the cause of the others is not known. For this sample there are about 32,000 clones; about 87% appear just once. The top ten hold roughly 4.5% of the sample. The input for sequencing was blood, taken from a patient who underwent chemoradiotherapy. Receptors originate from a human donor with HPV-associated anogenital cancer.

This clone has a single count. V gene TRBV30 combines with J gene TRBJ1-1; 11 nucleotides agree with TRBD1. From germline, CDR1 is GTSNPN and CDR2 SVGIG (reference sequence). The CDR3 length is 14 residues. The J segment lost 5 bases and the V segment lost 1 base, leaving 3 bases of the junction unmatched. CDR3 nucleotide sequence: TGTGCCTGGAGTGCAGGGACAGGGGGGACTGAAGCTTTCTTT. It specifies CAWSAGTGGTEAFF.

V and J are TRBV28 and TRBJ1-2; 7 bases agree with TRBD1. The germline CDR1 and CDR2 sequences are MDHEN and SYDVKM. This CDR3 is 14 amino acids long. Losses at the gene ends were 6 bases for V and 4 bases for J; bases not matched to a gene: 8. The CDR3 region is CASRRGQAFYGYTF. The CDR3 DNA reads TGTGCCAGCAGAAGAGGACAGGCGTTCTATGGCTACACCTTC.

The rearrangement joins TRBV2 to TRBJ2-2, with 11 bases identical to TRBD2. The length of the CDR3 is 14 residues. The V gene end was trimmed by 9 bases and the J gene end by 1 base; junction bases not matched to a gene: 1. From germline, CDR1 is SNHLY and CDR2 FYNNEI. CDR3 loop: CARGTSGNTGELFF. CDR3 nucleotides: TGTGCCAGAGGGACTAGCGGGAACACCGGGGAGCTGTTTTTT.

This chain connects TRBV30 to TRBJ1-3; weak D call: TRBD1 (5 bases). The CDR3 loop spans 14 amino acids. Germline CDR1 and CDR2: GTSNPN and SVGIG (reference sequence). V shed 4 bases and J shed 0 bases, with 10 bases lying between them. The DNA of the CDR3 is TGTGCCTGGAACGGGGGGAGCTCTGGAAACACCATATATTTT. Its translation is CAWNGGSSGNTIYF.

CDR3 nucleotides: TGCGCCAGCAGCTTGGCCCCGGGGAATATGGATGAGCAGTTCTTC. Translating gives CASSLAPGNMDEQFF. The chain joins TRBV5-1 to TRBJ2-1, with D tentatively TRBD2 (5 bases). The V and J ends lost 0 bases and 8 bases respectively, with 15 bases between them. The V gene's germline CDR1 is SGHRS and CDR2 YFSETQ. The CDR3 totals 15 residues.

CDR3 protein: CAISGTAGTANYGYTF. The CDR3 region has the DNA TGTGCCATCAGTGGCACAGCCGGGACGGCGAACTATGGCTACACCTTC. The gene calls are TRBV10-3 and TRBJ1-2, with D possibly TRBD1 on 5 matching bases. The germline CDR1 and CDR2 sequences are ENHRY and SYGVKD. This CDR3 has 16 residues. V was trimmed by 4 bases and J by 2 bases, leaving 17 bases between them.

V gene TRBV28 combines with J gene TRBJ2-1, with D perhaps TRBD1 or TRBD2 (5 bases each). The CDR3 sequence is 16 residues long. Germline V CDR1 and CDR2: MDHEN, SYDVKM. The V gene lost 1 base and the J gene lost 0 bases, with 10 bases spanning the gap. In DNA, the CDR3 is TGTGCCAGCAGTTTATCCGGGACCGGCTCCTACAATGAGCAGTTCTTC. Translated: CASSLSGTGSYNEQFF.

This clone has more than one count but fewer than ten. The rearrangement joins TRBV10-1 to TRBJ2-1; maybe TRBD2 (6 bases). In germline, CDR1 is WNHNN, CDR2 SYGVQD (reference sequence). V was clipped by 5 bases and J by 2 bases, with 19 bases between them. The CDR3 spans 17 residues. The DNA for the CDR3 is TGCGCCAGCAGTCCCGACTGGAAGGGACTTACCTACAATGAGCAGTTCTTC. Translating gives CASSPDWKGLTYNEQFF.